This TCR beta chain is from a study of T-cell memory formation after mild COVID-19. Trimming stripped 1 base from V and 3 bases from J, with 16 bases between. The germline V gene has CDR1 SNHLY and CDR2 FYNNEI. The CDR3 extends over 16 amino acids. TCRdb redid the calling of the 5' RACE reads with MiXCR, one entry per CDR3 protein. Of roughly 620,000 distinct CDR3 sequences in the sample, more than 15% were seen once. The genes are TRBV2 and TRBJ2-7; tentatively, D is TRBD2 (5 bases). This clonotype was obtained from an adult woman who had mild COVID-19 (a few samples of this study predate the infection). Cell type and time point are not known. Sequencing was performed on PBMCs or a T cell subset sorted from them (not recorded which). CDR3 loop: CASSEVGDLSRYEQYF. CDR3 nucleotides: TGTGCCAGCAGTGAAGTGGGAGACTTAAGTCGCTACGAGCAGTACTTC. Full variable domain (rest looked up from reference TRBV2 and TRBJ2-7): EPEVTQTPSHQVTQMGQEVILRCVPISNHLYFYWYRQILGQKVEFLVSFYNNEISEKSEIFDDQFSVERPDGSNFTLKIRSTKLEDSAMYFCASSEVGDLSRYEQYFGPGTRLTVT.